This T cell receptor beta chain was recovered during a study of shared clonotypes between healthy human individuals. Concerning this clone: Its antigen is currently unknown. This sample includes further DNA sequences coding for the same CDR3.

General observations from the study: Compared with memory subsets, naive subsets generally had larger estimated richness. Relative to their counterparts shared across all four donors, non-shared clonotypes exhibited diminished generation probabilities. Represented diversity (both genetic and exposure-history) was limited by the small number of donors.

Here immunoSEQ multiplex PCR was the method, and the copy in TCRdb shows in-frame clones only, minus some. The table records 1.5 million to 2.5 million clones, just under 95% of them present only once. The naive CD8 population came from CD45RO-negative cells selected for CCR7, without terminally differentiated effector memory CD45RA+ cells. Germline CDR1 reads MNHEY; CDR2 reads SVGAGI. V shed 2 bases and J shed 4 bases, with 9 bases lying between them. The CDR3 runs to 13 residues. The sequenced sample was naive CD8+ T cells sorted from blood. The receptor was derived from a man aged 18 to 29 in good health. This chain uses TRBV6-5 with TRBJ2-7; no clear D. The CDR3 DNA reads TGTGCCAGCAGTTACGGGCTAGTTTACGAGCAGTACTTC. Protein sequence: CASSYGLVYEQYF.